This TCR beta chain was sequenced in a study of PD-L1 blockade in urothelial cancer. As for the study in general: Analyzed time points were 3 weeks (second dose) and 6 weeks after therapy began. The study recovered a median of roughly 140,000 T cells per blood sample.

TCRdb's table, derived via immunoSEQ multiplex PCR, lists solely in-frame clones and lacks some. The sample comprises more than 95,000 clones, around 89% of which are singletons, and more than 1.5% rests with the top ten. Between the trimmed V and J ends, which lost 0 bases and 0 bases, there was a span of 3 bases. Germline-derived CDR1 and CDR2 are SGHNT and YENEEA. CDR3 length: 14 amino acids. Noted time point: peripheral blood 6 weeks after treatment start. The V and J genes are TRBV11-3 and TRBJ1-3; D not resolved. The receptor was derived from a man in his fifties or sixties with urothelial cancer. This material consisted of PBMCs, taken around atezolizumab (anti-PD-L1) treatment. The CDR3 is CASSLDSSGNTIYF. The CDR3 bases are TGTGCCAGCAGCTTAGACAGCTCTGGAAACACCATATATTTT.